The 14 T cell receptor beta chains presented below share a single source sample, sequenced in a study of blood T cell repertoires in COVID-19. Data came from immunoSEQ multiplex PCR; TCRdb stores just in-frame clones and leaves some out. The table has fewer than 45,000 clones, almost 90% seen once. The specimen sequenced was peripheral blood. The receptors stem from a human donor in a cohort sampled during active COVID-19.

The chain links TRBV6-6 to TRBJ2-7, with D possibly matching TRBD1 (6 bases). The CDR3 contains 16 residues. CDR1 and CDR2 (germline): MNHNY, SVGAGI (reference sequence). Trimming shortened V by 0 bases and J by 0 bases, and 12 bases separated the two germline ends. CDR3 sequence (DNA): TGTGCCAGCAGTTACTCGAGGGCAGGGGACTCCTACGAGCAGTACTTC. It specifies CASSYSRAGDSYEQYF.

The V gene is TRBV24-1, the J gene TRBJ2-4; TRBD1 agrees at 7 bases. Germline V gene data show CDR1 as KGHDR and CDR2 as SFDVKD. The CDR3 sequence is 18 residues long. Losses at the gene ends were 0 bases for V and 1 base for J; bases not matched to a gene: 8. CDR3 sequence: CATSDLLGTEKAKNIQYF. In DNA, the CDR3 is TGTGCCACCAGTGATTTGCTTGGGACAGAGAAGGCCAAAAACATTCAGTACTTC.

The chain joins TRBV4-1 to TRBJ2-6, with D perhaps matching TRBD1 (6 bases). The germline V and J ends were trimmed by 4 bases and 3 bases, with 10 bases remaining between them. The CDR3 is 15 residues long. Per the germline V gene, CDR1 is MGHRA and CDR2 is YSYEKL. In DNA, the CDR3 is TGCGCCAGCAGCCCGTGGACAGTTGGGGCCAACGTCCTGACTTTC. It encodes CASSPWTVGANVLTF.

This chain joins TRBV18 and TRBJ2-7, with no clear D. The germline V gene has CDR1 KGHSH and CDR2 LQKENI. This CDR3 spans 16 amino acids. Trimming left V 2 bases short and J 2 bases short, with 16 bases between. CDR3 loop: CASSPKFMGRAYEQYF. CDR3 nucleotide sequence: TGTGCCAGCTCACCAAAATTCATGGGCAGAGCCTACGAGCAGTACTTC.

The J gene is TRBJ1-5, the V gene TRBV29-1; D is unclear. Per the germline V gene, CDR1 is SQVTM and CDR2 is ANQGSEA. Trimming removed 1 base at V and 6 bases at J, with 10 bases between. This CDR3 is built from 13 residues. The CDR3 sequence: CSVEASYFQPQHF. The CDR3 DNA sequence: TGCAGCGTTGAAGCCTCGTACTTTCAGCCCCAGCATTTT.

The genes are TRBV6-5 and TRBJ2-7; 8 positions match TRBD1. With V trimmed by 6 bases and J by 3 bases, 7 bases remained unmatched. Germline CDR1 and CDR2: MNHEY and SVGAGI. CDR3 length: 14 amino acids. The CDR3 spells CASRPDRVNYEQYF. DNA for the CDR3: TGTGCCAGCAGGCCGGACAGGGTGAACTACGAGCAGTACTTC.

This chain uses TRBV7-9 with TRBJ2-5; TRBD2 aligns across 11 bases. This CDR3 region has 17 residues. Germline V lookup: CDR1 SEHNR, CDR2 FQNEAQ (reference sequence). The V and J ends lost 4 bases and 1 base, in that order; junction bases with no gene match: 8. CDR3 amino acids: CASSWAGTSGLQETQYF. The CDR3, as DNA: TGTGCCAGCAGCTGGGCTGGGACTAGCGGACTCCAAGAGACCCAGTACTTC. The complete variable domain, with remaining parts taken from reference TRBV7-9 and TRBJ2-5, reads DTGVSQNPRHKITKRGQNVTFRCDPISEHNRLYWYRQTLGQGPEFLTYFQNEAQLEKSRLLSDRFSAERPKGSFSTLEIQRTEQGDSAMYLCASSWAGTSGLQETQYFGPGTRLLVL.

This clone came up a few times. The gene calls are TRBV19 and TRBJ1-3; no firm D call. The CDR3 contains 13 residues. V lost 4 bases to trimming and J lost 0 bases, with 4 bases between them. Germline CDR1 reads LNHDA; CDR2 reads SQIVND (reference sequence). CDR3 DNA sequence: TGTGCCAGTAGTAGAGGCTCTGGAAACACCATATATTTT. Translation: CASSRGSGNTIYF.

This chain uses TRBV6-2 or TRBV6-3 with TRBJ1-5, with D perhaps TRBD1 (6 bases). V lost 6 bases and J 1 base, leaving 16 bases between the germline ends. Germline V gene data show CDR1 as MNHEY and CDR2 as SVGEGT. CDR3 length: 16 residues. CDR3 DNA: TGTGCCAGCAGCCCATCAGGGGCGACGAGCAATCAGCCCCAGCATTTT. It codes for CASSPSGATSNQPQHF.

The chain couples TRBV5-4 to TRBJ2-7, with D perhaps TRBD1 (6 bases). Trimming removed 0 bases from V and 3 bases from J, with 7 bases in between. This CDR3 region has 13 residues. Germline CDR1 and CDR2: SGHNT and YYREEE (reference sequence). The DNA of the CDR3 is TGTGCCAGCAGCTTGGTGGACAGCTACGAGCAGTACTTC. Protein: CASSLVDSYEQYF.

The gene calls are TRBV11-2 and TRBJ2-1, with TRBD2 identical over 11 bases. Trimming at V came to 4 bases and at J to 4 bases, leaving 6 bases not matched to a gene. Germline V gives CDR1 SGHAT, CDR2 FQNNGV. The CDR3 sequence is 16 residues long. The chain's CDR3 is CASSYAGTSGYNEQFF. CDR3 in DNA: TGTGCCAGCAGCTACGCCGGGACTAGCGGTTACAATGAGCAGTTCTTC.

Points on this clone: The sample contains more than one DNA sequence encoding this CDR3. This rearrangement joins TRBV5-1 to TRBJ2-7, with TRBD2 as a possible D gene (6 bases). Germline lookup yields CDR1 SGHRS and CDR2 YFSETQ. The length of the CDR3 is 13 residues. Trimming stripped 5 bases from V and 0 bases from J, with 9 bases between. The CDR3 protein is CASRAGSSYEQYF. CDR3 nucleotide sequence: TGCGCCAGCAGGGCGGGGAGCTCCTACGAGCAGTACTTC.

The chain recombines TRBV5-6 with TRBJ2-7; 10 bases line up with TRBD1. Per the germline V gene, CDR1 is SGHDT and CDR2 is YYEEEE. Trimming at V came to 2 bases and at J to 4 bases, leaving 3 bases not matched to a gene. The CDR3 is 14 residues long. As DNA, the CDR3 is TGTGCCAGCAGCTTCGGGACAGGGGTGTACGAGCAGTACTTC. Translation gives CASSFGTGVYEQYF.

The V gene is TRBV19, the J gene TRBJ1-2; D ambiguous. The CDR3 is 13 residues long. V lost 1 base and J lost 3, with 6 bases in between. Germline V gene sequence: CDR1 LNHDA, CDR2 SQIVND (reference sequence). CDR3 coding DNA: TGTGCCAGTAGTATAGGGTCGGACTATGGCTACACCTTC. It codes for CASSIGSDYGYTF.